This T cell receptor beta chain emerged from a study of a mutant IDH1 vaccine in newly diagnosed glioma. Study at large: Most patients had radiochemotherapy with temozolomide before enrollment; others had one alone. Scheduled at week 35, visit V12 preceded visit V13, held at week 47.

The V end was cut by 4 bases, the J end by 0 bases, with 7 bases between. The CDR3 has 13 residues. The V gene's germline CDR1 is SNHLY and CDR2 FYNNEI. Noted time point: week 47, end of study. Doses consisted of 300 ug of mutant IDH1 20-mer peptide each, paired with topical imiquimod. The patients received vaccinations eight times, in weeks 1, 3, 5, 7, 11, 15, 19 and 23. The sample holds one count of this clone. The target antigen is unknown. Some clones are missing from TCRdb's copy, which holds only in-frame ones; the method was immunoSEQ multiplex PCR. The sample lists about 94,000 clones; around nine tenths were seen once.

The J gene is TRBJ2-7, the V gene TRBV2; D gene unclear. Sequencing used PBMCs, obtained from a glioma patient whose treatment included an IDH1 peptide vaccine. The origin of this receptor is a woman aged 45-65 years with glioma. The CDR3 here is CASSVLLSYEQYF. The CDR3 DNA reads TGTGCCAGCAGTGTGTTGCTCTCCTACGAGCAGTACTTC.